A single sample gave rise to the 32 T cell receptor beta chains below, sequenced in a study of OX40 agonist ivuxolimab in advanced cancers. Produced via immunoSEQ multiplex PCR; TCRdb's table is partial and in-frame only. The table shows 95,000 to 150,000 clones, with approximately 92% occurring only once. The sample here was CD4+ or CD8+ T cells sorted from blood, taken in a trial of the OX40 agonist ivuxolimab. Receptor source: an adult with an advanced solid tumor such as melanoma, head and neck, liver or kidney cancer.

V usage is TRBV4-2 and J usage is TRBJ2-7, with 10 bases that match TRBD2. Germline assignment: CDR1 LGHNA and CDR2 YNFKEQ. CDR3 size: 16 residues. The V and J ends lost 1 base and 6 bases, in that order; junction bases with no gene match: 9. The CDR3 bases are TGTGCCAGCAGCCAAGTACCCAGCGGGGGGGCTCGCGAGCAGTACTTC. Residues: CASSQVPSGGAREQYF.

The CDR3 nucleotides are TGTGCCAGCAGCTTGATGATAAGCGGGGCAGAGACCCAGTACTTC. Translated, it gives CASSLMISGAETQYF. The chain couples TRBV5-6 to TRBJ2-5, with 7 bases identical to TRBD2. Germline V gene lookup returns CDR1 SGHDT and CDR2 YYEEEE. This CDR3 is 15 amino acids long. The V segment lost 1 base and the J segment 4 bases; nucleotides outside the gene matches: 7. Looking up the rest from reference TRBV5-6 and TRBJ2-5 gives the full variable domain: DAGVTQSPTHLIKTRGQQVTLRCSPKSGHDTVSWYQQALGQGPQFIFQYYEEEERQRGNFPDRFSGHQFPNYSSELNVNALLLGDSALYLCASSLMISGAETQYFGPGTRLLVL.

The chain has TRBV19 and TRBJ2-6; a weak D match, TRBD2 (6 bases). Looked up from germline, CDR1 is LNHDA and CDR2 is SQIVND (reference sequence). V gave up 7 bases and J gave up 0 bases, with 19 bases separating them. This CDR3 has 18 amino acids. The DNA of the CDR3 is TGTGCCAGTAAAATGGGAGGCAGAGCAGGCTCTGGGGCCAACGTCCTGACTTTC. Its translation: CASKMGGRAGSGANVLTF.

This clone was picked up one time. The chain employs TRBV28 and TRBJ2-3; D uncertain. The V end was cut by 3 bases, the J end by 1 base, with 5 bases between. Per germline, CDR1 MDHEN and CDR2 SYDVKM. The CDR3 length is 13 residues. The CDR3 region is CASSFEGTDTQYF. Written as DNA, the CDR3 is TGTGCCAGCAGTTTTGAGGGCACAGATACGCAGTATTTT.

The sample holds a few counts of this clone. The rearrangement links TRBV5-1 to TRBJ1-2; the D gene is possibly TRBD1 (5 bases). This CDR3 spans 15 amino acids. Germline CDR1 reads SGHRS; CDR2 reads YFSETQ. Trimming removed 0 bases at V and 4 bases at J, with 13 bases between. The CDR3, as DNA: TGCGCCAGCAGCTTGGAATCAGGGTCAGGCTATGGCTACACCTTC. Translated: CASSLESGSGYGYTF.

This chain links TRBV5-6 with TRBJ1-2, with a tentative D call TRBD1 (5 bases). V lost 4 bases to trimming and J lost 2 bases, with 9 bases between them. The CDR3 spans 13 residues. Germline V gives CDR1 SGHDT, CDR2 YYEEEE. The DNA of the CDR3 is TGTGCCAGCAGCATCGGGACGAACTATGGCTACACCTTC. The encoded protein is CASSIGTNYGYTF.

This chain links TRBV5-1 with TRBJ2-5; the D gene could be TRBD1 or TRBD2 (5 bases each). This CDR3 comprises 14 residues. Trimming cost V 4 bases and J 5 bases, with 15 bases left between them. CDR1 SGHRS and CDR2 YFSETQ come from the germline V gene. This CDR3 reads CASSPGLGWETQYF. For the CDR3, the DNA is TGCGCCAGCAGCCCGGGGCTAGGTTGGGAGACCCAGTACTTC.

The rearrangement joins TRBV7-9 to TRBJ1-1, with TRBD1 as a possible D gene (5 bases). CDR3 size: 15 residues. Germline CDR1 SEHNR, CDR2 FQNEAQ (reference sequence). The germline V and J ends were trimmed by 5 bases and 5 bases, with 18 bases remaining between them. CDR3 sequence reads: CASSPGAPQRTEAFF. DNA for the CDR3: TGTGCCAGCAGCCCTGGGGCACCTCAAAGGACTGAAGCTTTCTTT.

This clone showed up just a few times. The V call is TRBV5-4, the J call TRBJ1-6; tentative D call: TRBD1 (5 bases). The germline CDR1 and CDR2 sequences are SGHNT and YYREEE (reference sequence). Trimming cost V 4 bases and J 6 bases, with 14 bases left between them. This CDR3 is built from 15 residues. CDR3 region: CASSQGRLTNSPLHF. In DNA form, the CDR3 reads TGTGCCAGCAGCCAGGGACGGCTGACTAATTCACCCCTCCACTTT.

J is TRBJ1-2 and V is TRBV7-9, with a weak D call TRBD1 (5 bases). Trimming pared 1 base from V and 4 bases from J, leaving 16 bases between. The CDR3 spans 16 residues. CDR1 is SEHNR, CDR2 FQNEAQ, per germline (reference sequence). The CDR3 loop reads CASSLDRQGLAYGYTF. CDR3 nucleotide sequence: TGTGCCAGCAGCTTAGATCGTCAGGGTTTGGCCTATGGCTACACCTTC.

The genes are TRBV6-5 and TRBJ1-1, with 10 bases aligning to TRBD1. The CDR3 contains 15 residues. The V and J ends lost 5 bases and 2 bases, in that order; junction bases with no gene match: 5. Germline V CDR1 and CDR2: MNHEY, SVGAGI. CDR3 coding DNA: TGTGCCAGCAGTCCCGGGACAGGGGCAAACACTGAAGCTTTCTTT. This encodes CASSPGTGANTEAFF.

The DNA for the CDR3 is TGTGCCAGCAGCCACCAGGTACGAGAAGCTTTCTTT. This translates into CASSHQVREAFF. J is TRBJ1-1 and V is TRBV28; D remains ambiguous. This CDR3 is built from 12 residues. CDR1 and CDR2 (germline): MDHEN, SYDVKM. Trimming took off 6 bases at V and 8 bases at J, with 13 bases between the two ends.

The V call is TRBV9, the J call TRBJ2-5; 7 nucleotides line up with TRBD2. The germline CDR1 and CDR2 sequences are SGDLS and YYNGEE. The V segment lost 0 bases and the J segment 6 bases; nucleotides outside the gene matches: 11. This CDR3 is 16 amino acids long. The CDR3 sequence is CASSVGGGGIKKTQYF. CDR3 in DNA: TGTGCCAGCAGCGTAGGCGGCGGGGGAATCAAGAAGACCCAGTACTTC.

This rearrangement joins TRBV27 to TRBJ2-7; TRBD2 agrees at 8 bases. The CDR3 has 13 residues. Unmatched junction bases numbered 12, after V lost 11 bases and J lost 6 bases. CDR1 MNHEY and CDR2 SMNVEV come from the germline V gene (reference sequence). The CDR3 reads CAGIGGAKSEQYF. CDR3 DNA: TGTGCCGGAATCGGGGGGGCTAAATCCGAGCAGTACTTC.

This chain links TRBV6-1 with TRBJ1-2; D is unclear. The V end lost 8 bases, the J end lost 7 bases, and 17 bases lay between the germline ends. Germline lookup yields CDR1 MNHNS and CDR2 SASEGT. The CDR3 is made up of 13 amino acids. The CDR3 sequence: CASFQTRGSGYTF. Here the CDR3 DNA reads TGTGCCAGCTTCCAGACCCGAGGGAGTGGCTACACCTTC.

This clone has a single count. The chain employs TRBV27 and TRBJ2-7; TRBD2 matches at 9 bases. Germline CDR1 reads MNHEY; CDR2 reads SMNVEV (reference sequence). V was clipped by 8 bases and J by 2 bases; unmatched bases: 10. CDR3 length: 15 amino acids. The DNA of the CDR3 is TGTGCCAGCTCACCCTCGGCGGGGGGGCCCTACGAGCAGTACTTC. Translation gives CASSPSAGGPYEQYF.

This chain links TRBV9 with TRBJ2-3; D gene uncertain. V dropped 0 bases and J dropped 1 base, with 6 bases sitting between them. Looked up from germline, CDR1 is SGDLS and CDR2 is YYNGEE. The CDR3 runs 14 residues. CDR3 sequence (DNA): TGTGCCAGCAGCGTAGAAAGGGGCACAGATACGCAGTATTTT. It is translated as CASSVERGTDTQYF.

V gene TRBV30 combines with J gene TRBJ2-3, with D possibly matching TRBD2 (6 bases). V lost 5 bases and J lost 9, with 15 bases in between. Germline V lookup: CDR1 GTSNPN, CDR2 SVGIG (reference sequence). The CDR3 length is 12 residues. CDR3 sequence reads: CAWGPGLDTQYF. CDR3 DNA sequence: TGTGCCTGGGGTCCGGGACTGGACACGCAGTATTTT.

The chain employs TRBV10-3 and TRBJ1-4; D not certain. This CDR3 has 17 residues. V lost 3 bases to trimming and J lost 5 bases, with 19 bases between them. Germline CDR1 reads ENHRY; CDR2 reads SYGVKD. The CDR3, as DNA: TGTGCCATCAGTGACAGGACCGGGCCTGCGGGGAATGAAAAACTGTTTTTT. It is translated as CAISDRTGPAGNEKLFF.

The chain is built from TRBV15 and TRBJ2-7; possible D gene TRBD2, 6 bases. The ends were cut back, 0 bases at V and 7 bases at J, with 13 bases in the middle. The germline V gene encodes CDR1 LNHNV and CDR2 YYDKDF (reference sequence). CDR3 length equals 14 residues. CDR3 in amino acids: CATSRDGGRGEQYF. The CDR3 region has the DNA TGTGCCACCAGCAGAGATGGGGGGAGAGGAGAGCAGTACTTC.

The chain couples TRBV5-1 to TRBJ2-5; TRBD2 matches 12 bases. Germline CDR1 SGHRS, CDR2 YFSETQ. Trimming at V came to 4 bases and at J to 5 bases, leaving 12 bases not matched to a gene. The CDR3 runs 17 residues. CDR3 DNA: TGCGCCAGCAGCGAAGGGGCTAGCGGGGGGGTCGCCGAGACCCAGTACTTC. As protein: CASSEGASGGVAETQYF.

This chain joins TRBV13 and TRBJ1-3; 10 positions match TRBD1. This CDR3 is built from 17 residues. Germline V lookup: CDR1 PRHDT, CDR2 FYEKMQ (reference sequence). V lost 0 bases, J lost 2 bases, and 4 bases stayed unmatched. The CDR3 DNA follows: TGTGCCAGCAGCTTAGGGGCCGGGACAGGGGCTGGAAACACCATATATTTT. Protein: CASSLGAGTGAGNTIYF.

The chain joins TRBV11-2 to TRBJ1-5; D is uncertain. In germline, CDR1 is SGHAT, CDR2 FQNNGV. The CDR3 sequence is 14 residues long. V dropped 1 base and J dropped 4 bases, with 8 bases sitting between them. CDR3 sequence: CASSLGTRNQPQHF. DNA for the CDR3: TGTGCCAGCAGCTTAGGAACGCGAAATCAGCCCCAGCATTTT. The full variable domain, in which reference TRBV11-2 and TRBJ1-5 provide the parts outside the CDR3, is EAGVAQSPRYKIIEKRQSVAFWCNPISGHATLYWYQQILGQGPKLLIQFQNNGVVDDSQLPKDRFSAERLKGVDSTLKIQPAKLEDSAVYLCASSLGTRNQPQHFGDGTRLSIL.

Written as DNA, the CDR3 is TGTGCCTGGAAATTAGCGGGTGGGGGGGAGACCCAGTACTTC. Encoded protein: CAWKLAGGGETQYF. The chain combines TRBV30 with TRBJ2-5, with 7 positions matching TRBD2. Germline-derived CDR1 and CDR2 are GTSNPN and SVGIG (reference sequence). The ends lost 4 bases at V and 5 bases at J; junction bases unmatched: 10. The CDR3 loop spans 14 amino acids.

This sequence joins TRBV5-4 and TRBJ2-1; 9 bases line up with TRBD2. Germline V gene data show CDR1 as SGHNT and CDR2 as YYREEE (reference sequence). The V gene end was trimmed by 4 bases and the J gene end by 7 bases; junction bases not matched to a gene: 6. This CDR3 has 14 amino acids. This CDR3 reads CASSPGGGANEQFF. CDR3 DNA: TGTGCCAGCAGCCCGGGCGGGGGGGCGAATGAGCAGTTCTTC.

The chain joins TRBV7-2 to TRBJ1-2; D is undetermined. The CDR3 has 16 amino acids. V lost 4 bases, J lost 2 bases, and 17 bases lay in between. Germline CDR1 is SGHTA and CDR2 is FQGNSA. In nucleotides, the CDR3 is TGTGCCAGCAGCTCCTATAGACCCAACCGGAACTATGGCTACACCTTC. This encodes CASSSYRPNRNYGYTF.

This clone was observed a single time. The genes are TRBV6-1 and TRBJ1-2, with 10 positions matching TRBD1. CDR1 and CDR2 (germline): MNHNS, SASEGT. The CDR3 has 14 residues. With V trimmed by 5 bases and J by 4 bases, 4 bases remained unmatched. The CDR3 reads CASSSDRGLYGYTF. The CDR3 bases are TGTGCCAGCAGTTCTGACAGGGGGCTCTATGGCTACACCTTC.

The V and J genes are TRBV4-3 and TRBJ2-5, with 12 nucleotides matching TRBD2. Looked up from germline, CDR1 is LGHNA and CDR2 is YSLEER. Trimming removed 1 base from V and 5 bases from J; junction bases left unmatched: 5. The CDR3 spans 16 residues. CDR3 loop: CASSQGLAGGLETQYF. The CDR3 DNA reads TGCGCCAGCAGCCAAGGGCTAGCGGGGGGGCTGGAGACCCAGTACTTC.

The rearrangement links TRBV10-3 to TRBJ2-7, with 7 bases aligning to TRBD1. Germline V CDR1 and CDR2: ENHRY, SYGVKD. After removal of 6 bases from V and 7 bases from J, the junction contained 12 bases not matched to a gene. The CDR3 contains 14 residues. Written as DNA, the CDR3 is TGTGCCATCAGGCTGACAGGGAGTTTAGGGGAGCAGTACTTC. As protein: CAIRLTGSLGEQYF.

The chain joins TRBV19 to TRBJ2-3, with TRBD1 matching 10 bases. The germline V gene has CDR1 LNHDA and CDR2 SQIVND (reference sequence). The V and J ends lost 4 bases and 4 bases, in that order; junction bases with no gene match: 5. This CDR3 contains 15 residues. CDR3 residues: CASSTRTGGADTQYF. As DNA, the CDR3 is TGTGCCAGTAGTACCAGGACAGGGGGAGCAGATACGCAGTATTTT.

The chain uses TRBV28 and TRBJ2-5, with D possibly being TRBD2 (6 bases). V was clipped by 5 bases and J by 13 bases, with 20 bases between them. The CDR3 runs to 13 residues. The germline gives CDR1 MDHEN, CDR2 SYDVKM. The CDR3 region is CASSPYTGLPLYF. CDR3 nucleotides: TGTGCCAGCAGTCCTTACACGGGACTGCCGCTGTACTTC. Variable domain in full (rest from reference TRBV28 and TRBJ2-5): DVKVTQSSRYLVKRTGEKVFLECVQDMDHENMFWYRQDPGLGLRLIYFSYDVKMKEKGDIPEGYSVSREKKERFSLILESASTNQTSMYLCASSPYTGLPLYFGPGTRLLVL.

The chain joins TRBV7-8 to TRBJ1-5; maybe TRBD1 (6 bases). The length of the CDR3 is 15 residues. Germline CDR1 is SGHVS and CDR2 is FQNEAQ. The ends were cut back, 5 bases at V and 5 bases at J, with 16 bases in the middle. The CDR3 spells CASSPTDSRDQPQHF. The CDR3 region has the DNA TGTGCCAGCAGCCCAACGGACAGCCGGGATCAGCCCCAGCATTTT.